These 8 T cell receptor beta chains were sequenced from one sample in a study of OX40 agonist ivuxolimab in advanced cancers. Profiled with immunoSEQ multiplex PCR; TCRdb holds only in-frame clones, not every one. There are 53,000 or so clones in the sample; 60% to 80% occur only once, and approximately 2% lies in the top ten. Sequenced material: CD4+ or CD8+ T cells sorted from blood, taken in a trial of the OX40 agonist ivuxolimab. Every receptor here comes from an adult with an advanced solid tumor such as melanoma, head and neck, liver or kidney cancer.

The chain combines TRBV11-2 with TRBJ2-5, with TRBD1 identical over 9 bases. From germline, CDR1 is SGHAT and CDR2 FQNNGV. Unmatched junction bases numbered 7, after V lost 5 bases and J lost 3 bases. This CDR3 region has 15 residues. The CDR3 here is CASSPGTGHKETQYF. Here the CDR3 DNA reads TGTGCCAGCAGCCCTGGGACAGGGCACAAAGAGACCCAGTACTTC.

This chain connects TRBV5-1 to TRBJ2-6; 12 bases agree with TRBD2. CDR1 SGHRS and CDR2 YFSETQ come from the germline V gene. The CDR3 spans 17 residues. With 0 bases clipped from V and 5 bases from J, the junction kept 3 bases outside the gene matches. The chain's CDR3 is CASSLGLAGVWANVLTF. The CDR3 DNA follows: TGCGCCAGCAGCTTGGGACTAGCGGGAGTCTGGGCCAACGTCCTGACTTTC.

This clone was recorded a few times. CDR3 DNA sequence: TGTGCCAGCAGCTTGGGTCAGCCCCAGCATTTT. Its translation: CASSLGQPQHF. The rearrangement links TRBV11-3 to TRBJ1-5, with D unresolved. Germline loops: CDR1 SGHNT, CDR2 YENEEA. Trimming cost V 3 bases and J 6 bases, with 3 bases left between them. The length of the CDR3 is 11 residues. The full variable domain, in which reference TRBV11-3 and TRBJ1-5 provide the parts outside the CDR3, is EAGVVQSPRYKIIEKKQPVAFWCNPISGHNTLYWYLQNLGQGPELLIRYENEEAVDDSQLPKDRFSAERLKGVDSTLKIQPAELGDSAVYLCASSLGQPQHFGDGTRLSIL.

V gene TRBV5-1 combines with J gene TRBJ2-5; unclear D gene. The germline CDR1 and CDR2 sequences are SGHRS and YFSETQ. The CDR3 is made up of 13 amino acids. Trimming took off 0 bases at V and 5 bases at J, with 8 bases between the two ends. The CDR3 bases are TGCGCCAGCAGCTTGGCCCACGGGGAGACCCAGTACTTC. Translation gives CASSLAHGETQYF.

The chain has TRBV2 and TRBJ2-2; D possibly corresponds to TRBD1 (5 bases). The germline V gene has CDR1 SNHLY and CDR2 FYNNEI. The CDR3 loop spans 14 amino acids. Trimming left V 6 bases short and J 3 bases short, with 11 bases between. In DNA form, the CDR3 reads TGTGCCAGCAGGGGCAGGGAATACACCGGGGAGCTGTTTTTT. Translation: CASRGREYTGELFF.

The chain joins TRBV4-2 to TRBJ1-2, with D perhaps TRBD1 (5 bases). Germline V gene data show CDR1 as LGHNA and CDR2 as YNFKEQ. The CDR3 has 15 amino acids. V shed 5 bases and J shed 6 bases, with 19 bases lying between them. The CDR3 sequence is CASSASTRTSNGYTF. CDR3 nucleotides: TGTGCCAGCAGCGCATCTACCCGGACATCGAATGGCTACACCTTC.

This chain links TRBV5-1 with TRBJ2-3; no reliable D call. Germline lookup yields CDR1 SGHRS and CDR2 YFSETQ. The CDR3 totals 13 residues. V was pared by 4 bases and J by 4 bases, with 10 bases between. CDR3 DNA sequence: TGCGCCAGCAGCCCAGCTAGTCCAGATACGCAGTATTTT. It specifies CASSPASPDTQYF. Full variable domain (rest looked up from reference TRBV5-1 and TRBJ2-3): KAGVTQTPRYLIKTRGQQVTLSCSPISGHRSVSWYQQTPGQGLQFLFEYFSETQRNKGNFPGRFSGRQFSNSRSEMNVSTLELGDSALYLCASSPASPDTQYFGPGTRLTVL.

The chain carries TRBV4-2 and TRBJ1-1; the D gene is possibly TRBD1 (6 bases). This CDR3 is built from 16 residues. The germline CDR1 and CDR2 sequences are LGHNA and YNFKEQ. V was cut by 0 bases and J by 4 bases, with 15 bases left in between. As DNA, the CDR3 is TGTGCCAGCAGCCAAGATTTGTTCGGGGGCGGCACTGAAGCTTTCTTT. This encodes CASSQDLFGGGTEAFF.